The 30 T cell receptor beta chains below were found in one sample sequenced in a study of CD8+ T cells in alopecia areata. Extraction and reverse transcription of RNA yielded cDNA as the sequencing template. Clones were sequenced by immunoSEQ multiplex PCR, and TCRdb holds only the in-frame ones, with some missing. This table holds over 200,000 clones, 64% found once. Specified treatment: oral pan-JAK inhibitor, 5-10 mg twice daily. Sequenced material: CD4+ T cells sorted from blood, taken at week 4, from a patient treated with tofacitinib. The receptors originated from a human donor with alopecia areata.

For this clone: The same CDR3 arises from other DNA sequences in this sample as well. The V call is TRBV11-3, the J call TRBJ1-5, with D unresolved. The CDR3 has 13 residues. Germline CDR1 reads SGHNT; CDR2 reads YENEEA. V gave up 0 bases and J gave up 5 bases, with 5 bases separating them. CDR3 bases: TGTGCCAGCAGCTTAGAGTCGGATCAGCCCCAGCATTTT. Its translation is CASSLESDQPQHF. Full variable domain (rest looked up from reference TRBV11-3 and TRBJ1-5): EAGVVQSPRYKIIEKKQPVAFWCNPISGHNTLYWYLQNLGQGPELLIRYENEEAVDDSQLPKDRFSAERLKGVDSTLKIQPAELGDSAVYLCASSLESDQPQHFGDGTRLSIL.

The chain recombines TRBV4-1 with TRBJ1-2; D is perhaps TRBD1 (6 bases). The CDR3 contains 15 residues. Germline loops: CDR1 MGHRA, CDR2 YSYEKL. V was trimmed by 0 bases and J by 4 bases, leaving 12 bases between them. Here the CDR3 reads CASSQDPGGAYGYTF. Here the CDR3 DNA reads TGCGCCAGCAGCCAAGATCCGGGGGGCGCCTATGGCTACACCTTC.

This clone was counted once. This rearrangement joins TRBV6-1 to TRBJ2-7, with TRBD1 matching 8 bases. The CDR3 contains 15 residues. Germline CDR1 MNHNS, CDR2 SASEGT. Unmatched junction bases numbered 13, after V lost 6 bases and J lost 6 bases. DNA for the CDR3: TGTGCCAGCAGATTAGGTCGCAGGGGGCGGACCGAGCAGTACTTC. The encoded protein is CASRLGRRGRTEQYF.

This clone was seen a few times. This rearrangement joins TRBV25-1 to TRBJ1-4, with 11 bases that match TRBD1. The CDR3 is 14 amino acids. CDR1 is MGHDK, CDR2 SYGVNS, per germline. V shed 7 bases, J shed 8 bases, and the junction held 6 bases outside the gene matches. For the CDR3, the DNA is TGTGCCAGCACGGACAGGGGGCCGGGCGAAAAACTGTTTTTT. Translated, it gives CASTDRGPGEKLFF.

The V gene is TRBV6-5, the J gene TRBJ2-5; no firm D call. V was shortened by 0 bases and J by 4 bases, with 0 bases between the two germline ends. The CDR3 runs to 11 residues. Germline V gene sequence: CDR1 MNHEY, CDR2 SVGAGI. DNA of the CDR3: TGTGCCAGCAGTTACTCAGAGACCCAGTACTTC. Translation: CASSYSETQYF.

The rearrangement links TRBV25-1 to TRBJ1-6, with D possibly matching TRBD1 (5 bases). The CDR3 has 13 residues. The germline V and J ends were trimmed by 10 bases and 7 bases, with 14 bases remaining between them. The V gene's germline CDR1 is MGHDK and CDR2 SYGVNS. CDR3 DNA: TGTGCCACCGGGGACGTGGGGAATTCACCCCTCCACTTT. Translated: CATGDVGNSPLHF.

The chain joins TRBV5-1 to TRBJ2-1, with D tentatively TRBD1 or TRBD2 (6 bases each). The V gene lost 0 bases and the J gene lost 6 bases, with 16 bases spanning the gap. Germline CDR1 SGHRS, CDR2 YFSETQ. This CDR3 is built from 16 residues. The CDR3 coding sequence is TGCGCCAGCAGCTTGGTAATTGGCGGGACATCCAATGAGCAGTTCTTC. Translation gives CASSLVIGGTSNEQFF.

The chain links TRBV30 to TRBJ1-6; D possibly corresponds to TRBD1 (5 bases). The CDR3 has 14 amino acids. Germline V CDR1 and CDR2: GTSNPN, SVGIG (reference sequence). V shed 5 bases and J shed 6 bases, with 14 bases lying between them. The CDR3 coding sequence is TGTGCCTGGGGGTGGAGGGGAGGTAATTCACCCCTCCACTTT. Translated: CAWGWRGGNSPLHF.

Worth noting for this clone: Other DNA sequences in the sample encode the same CDR3. This chain links TRBV5-1 with TRBJ2-6; no firm D call. The germline V gene has CDR1 SGHRS and CDR2 YFSETQ. V was shortened by 0 bases and J by 1 base, with 2 bases between the two germline ends. There are 14 residues in the CDR3. The CDR3 nucleotides are TGCGCCAGCAGCTTGGGTTCTGGGGCCAACGTCCTGACTTTC. This sequence encodes CASSLGSGANVLTF.

This clone was observed a handful of times. This rearrangement joins TRBV10-1 to TRBJ2-7, with 7 bases fitting TRBD2. After removal of 2 bases from V and 3 bases from J, the junction contained 13 bases not matched to a gene. Germline CDR1 and CDR2: WNHNN and SYGVQD (reference sequence). The CDR3 has 17 amino acids. This CDR3 reads CASSETSGGGSLYEQYF. The CDR3 nucleotides are TGCGCCAGCAGTGAGACCTCGGGCGGGGGATCGCTCTACGAGCAGTACTTC.

This clone was recorded only once. This chain connects TRBV30 to TRBJ2-1; 10 positions match TRBD2. V was clipped by 1 base and J by 10 bases; unmatched bases: 4. Germline lookup yields CDR1 GTSNPN and CDR2 SVGIG (reference sequence). The CDR3 length is 13 residues. The CDR3 here is CAWSALLAGEQFF. The CDR3 bases are TGTGCCTGGAGTGCCCTACTAGCGGGGGAGCAGTTCTTC.

The chain couples TRBV27 to TRBJ2-1, with 8 bases aligning to TRBD2. The CDR3 runs to 16 residues. After removal of 8 bases from V and 3 bases from J, the junction contained 12 bases not matched to a gene. Germline V gives CDR1 MNHEY, CDR2 SMNVEV (reference sequence). The CDR3 sequence: CASGAFASGGYNEQFF. The CDR3 DNA sequence: TGTGCCAGCGGGGCCTTTGCGAGCGGGGGCTACAATGAGCAGTTCTTC.

V is TRBV7-9 and J is TRBJ2-5; no reliable D call. V was clipped by 7 bases and J by 2 bases, with 5 bases between them. The CDR3 runs to 11 residues. From germline, CDR1 is SEHNR and CDR2 FQNEAQ (reference sequence). In DNA form, the CDR3 reads TGTGCCAGCACAGGACAAGAGACCCAGTACTTC. Encoded protein: CASTGQETQYF.

This sequence joins TRBV29-1 and TRBJ1-1; TRBD1 is a possible D gene (5 bases). The CDR3 covers 15 residues. Deletions cut 4 bases from V and 4 bases from J, with 19 bases between. CDR1 SQVTM and CDR2 ANQGSEA come from the germline V gene. CDR3 residues: CSVGQGGSGSTEAFF. The CDR3 DNA sequence: TGCAGCGTTGGGCAGGGAGGCAGTGGCAGCACTGAAGCTTTCTTT.

The V and J genes are TRBV29-1 and TRBJ1-3; TRBD1 aligns across 7 bases. Germline loops: CDR1 SQVTM, CDR2 ANQGSEA. V dropped 5 bases and J dropped 2; count of bases not matched to a gene: 3. The CDR3 is made up of 13 amino acids. This CDR3 is CSVNRGAGNTIYF. The DNA for the CDR3 is TGCAGCGTTAACAGGGGCGCTGGAAACACCATATATTTT.

This chain links TRBV15 with TRBJ2-5; TRBD2 matches 13 bases. This CDR3 has 16 residues. The V gene's germline CDR1 is LNHNV and CDR2 YYDKDF (reference sequence). Trimming took 1 base from V and 5 from J; bases not matched to a gene: 4. The CDR3 region has the DNA TGTGCCACCAGCAGAGTGGGACTAGCGGGGAGGGAGACCCAGTACTTC. Translated: CATSRVGLAGRETQYF.

The CDR3 DNA follows: TGTGCCAGCAGCTCCCCAGCGGACAGGGGGGGAGAAAAACTGTTTTTT. Protein sequence: CASSSPADRGGEKLFF. The chain uses TRBV5-6 and TRBJ1-4, with 10 bases that match TRBD1. CDR1 SGHDT and CDR2 YYEEEE come from the germline V gene. Unmatched junction bases numbered 10, after V lost 3 bases and J lost 8 bases. This CDR3 contains 16 residues.

This chain links TRBV7-2 with TRBJ2-5, with D perhaps being TRBD1 or TRBD2 (5 bases each). The CDR3 runs to 14 residues. The germline V gene encodes CDR1 SGHTA and CDR2 FQGNSA. The ends were cut back, 2 bases at V and 7 bases at J, with 14 bases in the middle. The CDR3 is CASSLNRGDVTQYF. CDR3 sequence (DNA): TGTGCCAGCAGCTTAAATAGGGGAGACGTGACCCAGTACTTC.

The rearrangement links TRBV2 to TRBJ1-2, with TRBD1 matching 9 bases. The CDR3 runs to 12 residues. V lost 6 bases and J lost 8; bases outside the gene matches: 4. The germline V gene encodes CDR1 SNHLY and CDR2 FYNNEI. The CDR3 DNA reads as TGTGCCAGCAGCCGGACAGGGGAAGGCTACACCTTC. Protein product: CASSRTGEGYTF.

The CDR3 loop reads CASSAQGGDEKLFF. The CDR3 nucleotides are TGTGCCAGCTCAGCACAGGGAGGTGATGAAAAACTGTTTTTT. The chain links TRBV18 to TRBJ1-4, with D tentatively TRBD1 (6 bases). The length of the CDR3 is 14 residues. CDR1 is KGHSH, CDR2 LQKENI, per germline. With 5 bases removed from V and 6 bases from J, the gap between germline ends came to 13 bases.

This rearrangement joins TRBV6-5 to TRBJ2-1; the D is unclear. This CDR3 is built from 14 residues. The ends were cut back, 7 bases at V and 5 bases at J, with 15 bases in the middle. Germline V gives CDR1 MNHEY, CDR2 SVGAGI. The DNA for the CDR3 is TGTGCCAGCAACGTAAGAACACGGGACAATGAGCAGTTCTTC. Encoded protein: CASNVRTRDNEQFF.

The J gene is TRBJ1-2, the V gene TRBV2; a weak D match, TRBD1 (5 bases). This CDR3 is 14 amino acids long. Germline V gene data show CDR1 as SNHLY and CDR2 as FYNNEI. V was cut by 6 bases and J by 8 bases, with 19 bases left in between. In nucleotides, the CDR3 is TGTGCCAGCAGAGTAGCCGGGGCCCCGCACGGCTACACCTTC. Amino acids: CASRVAGAPHGYTF.

V usage is TRBV2 and J usage is TRBJ1-5; the D gene is possibly TRBD1 (6 bases). Per germline, CDR1 SNHLY and CDR2 FYNNEI. This CDR3 is 15 amino acids long. V was shortened by 5 bases and J by 6 bases, with 17 bases between the two germline ends. The CDR3 DNA sequence: TGTGCCAGCAGTCCCCAAGGACAGCTCAGTCAGCCCCAGCATTTT. This gives the protein CASSPQGQLSQPQHF.

The rearrangement links TRBV4-1 to TRBJ1-2; D call uncertain. The length of the CDR3 is 14 residues. Germline-derived CDR1 and CDR2 are MGHRA and YSYEKL. Trimming cost V 4 bases and J 4 bases, with 13 bases left between them. Written as DNA, the CDR3 is TGCGCCAGCAGCCCCCTCTCAGGTAGCTATGGCTACACCTTC. Its protein product is CASSPLSGSYGYTF.

The V call is TRBV29-1, the J call TRBJ1-1; D not certain. Trimming left V 4 bases short and J 11 bases short, with 17 bases between. Per germline, CDR1 SQVTM and CDR2 ANQGSEA. This CDR3 has 12 residues. The DNA of the CDR3 is TGCAGCGTTGTTGCGGGGAACGGGCGGGCTTTCTTT. As protein: CSVVAGNGRAFF.

CDR3: CASSTRGGEETQYF. The CDR3 DNA reads TGTGCCAGCAGTACCCGAGGGGGCGAAGAGACCCAGTACTTC. V gene TRBV28 combines with J gene TRBJ2-5, with 7 bases lining up with TRBD1. V lost 5 bases to trimming and J lost 3 bases; unmatched junction nucleotides: 6. Per germline, CDR1 MDHEN and CDR2 SYDVKM. CDR3 length equals 14 residues.

The chain joins TRBV5-1 to TRBJ1-1, with 7 nucleotides matching TRBD1. V shed 7 bases and J 6 bases; nucleotides not matched to a gene: 18. Germline lookup yields CDR1 SGHRS and CDR2 YFSETQ. The CDR3 runs to 16 residues. The CDR3 sequence is CASLTLDRPLGAEAFF. As DNA, the CDR3 is TGCGCCAGCCTTACTCTGGACAGGCCGCTTGGGGCTGAAGCTTTCTTT.

The chain couples TRBV4-2 to TRBJ2-5, with D possibly TRBD2 on 6 matching bases. The CDR3 sequence is 15 residues long. Germline CDR1 LGHNA, CDR2 YNFKEQ. Trimming shortened V by 0 bases and J by 1 base, and 9 bases separated the two germline ends. CDR3 sequence reads: CASSQDRSGQETQYF. CDR3 bases: TGTGCCAGCAGCCAAGATCGTAGCGGCCAAGAGACCCAGTACTTC.

The rearrangement links TRBV15 to TRBJ2-2, with a tentative D call TRBD1 (6 bases). V lost 2 bases to trimming and J lost 5 bases, with 9 bases between them. Germline V lookup: CDR1 LNHNV, CDR2 YYDKDF (reference sequence). The CDR3 is 14 amino acids. This CDR3 is CATSRQGKTGELFF. CDR3 sequence (DNA): TGTGCCACCAGCAGACAGGGGAAAACCGGGGAGCTGTTTTTT. Variable domain in full (rest from reference TRBV15 and TRBJ2-2): DAMVIQNPRYQVTQFGKPVTLSCSQTLNHNVMYWYQQKSSQAPKLLFHYYDKDFNNEADTPDNFQSRRPNTSFCFLDIRSPGLGDTAMYLCATSRQGKTGELFFGEGSRLTVL.

The genes are TRBV30 and TRBJ2-1; TRBD1 matches 9 bases. Germline loops: CDR1 GTSNPN, CDR2 SVGIG (reference sequence). The V and J ends lost 0 bases and 2 bases, in that order; junction bases with no gene match: 5. This CDR3 comprises 16 residues. The CDR3 coding sequence is TGTGCCTGGAGTGTATTTGGGACAGGGACCTACAATGAGCAGTTCTTC. It specifies CAWSVFGTGTYNEQFF.